This TCR beta chain was captured by sequencing in a study of a mutant IDH1 vaccine in newly diagnosed glioma. The overall study: Sex among treated patients split about 62% male, about 40% female; mean age was approximately 40 years. Whole-study findings and limits: Seemingly, pseudoprogression had no relation to changes in the top peripheral T cell clonotypes.

The sample's time point: week 23, last vaccination. Vaccination comprised doses that each held 300 ug of mutant IDH1 20-mer peptide, plus topical imiquimod. Turning to this clone: As yet, its antigen is unknown.

Some clones are missing from TCRdb's copy, which holds only in-frame ones; the method was immunoSEQ multiplex PCR. The table lists tens of thousands of clones, approximately 87% of them singletons. The source of this sequence is a man aged 18 to 30 with glioma. The sample here was PBMCs, taken from a glioma patient whose treatment included an IDH1 peptide vaccine.

The CDR3 DNA reads as TGCGCCAGCAGCCAACCCACAGGGGGCCACTATGGCTACACCTTC. Amino acid sequence: CASSQPTGGHYGYTF. This chain joins TRBV4-1 and TRBJ1-2, with 9 nucleotides matching TRBD1. The CDR3 runs to 15 residues. V was pared by 2 bases and J by 3 bases, with 4 bases of the junction left unmatched. Germline CDR1 and CDR2: MGHRA and YSYEKL.